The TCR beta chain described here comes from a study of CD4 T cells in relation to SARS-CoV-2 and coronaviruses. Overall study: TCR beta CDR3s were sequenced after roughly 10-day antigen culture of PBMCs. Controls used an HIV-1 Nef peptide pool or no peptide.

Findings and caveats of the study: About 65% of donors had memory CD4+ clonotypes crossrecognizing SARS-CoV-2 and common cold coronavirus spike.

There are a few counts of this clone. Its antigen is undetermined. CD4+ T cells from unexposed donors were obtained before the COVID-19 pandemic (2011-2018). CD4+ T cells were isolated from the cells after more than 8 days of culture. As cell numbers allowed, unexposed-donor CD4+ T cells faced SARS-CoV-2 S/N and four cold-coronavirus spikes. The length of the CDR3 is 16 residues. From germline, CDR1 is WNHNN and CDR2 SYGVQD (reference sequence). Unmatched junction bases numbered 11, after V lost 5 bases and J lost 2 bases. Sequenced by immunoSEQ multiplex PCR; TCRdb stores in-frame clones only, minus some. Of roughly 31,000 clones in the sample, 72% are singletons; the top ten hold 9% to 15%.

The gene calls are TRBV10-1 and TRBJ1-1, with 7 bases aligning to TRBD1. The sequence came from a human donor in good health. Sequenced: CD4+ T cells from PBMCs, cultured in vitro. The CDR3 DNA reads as TGCGCCAGCAGTCCGAAGCAGACAGGGCGAAACACTGAAGCTTTCTTT. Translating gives CASSPKQTGRNTEAFF.